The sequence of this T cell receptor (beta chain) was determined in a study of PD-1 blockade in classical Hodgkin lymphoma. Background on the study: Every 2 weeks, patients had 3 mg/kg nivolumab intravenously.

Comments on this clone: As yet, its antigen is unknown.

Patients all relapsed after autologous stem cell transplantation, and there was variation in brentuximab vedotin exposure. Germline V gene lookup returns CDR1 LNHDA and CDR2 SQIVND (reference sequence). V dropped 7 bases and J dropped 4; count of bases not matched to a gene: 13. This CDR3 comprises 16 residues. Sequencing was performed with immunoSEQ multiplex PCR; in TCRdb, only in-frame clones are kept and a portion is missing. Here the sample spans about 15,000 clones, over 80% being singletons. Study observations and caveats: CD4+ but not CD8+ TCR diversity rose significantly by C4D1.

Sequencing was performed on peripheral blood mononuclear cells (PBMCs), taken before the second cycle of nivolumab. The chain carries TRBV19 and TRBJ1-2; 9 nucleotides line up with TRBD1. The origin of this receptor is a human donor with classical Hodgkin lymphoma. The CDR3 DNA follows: TGTGCCAGTAAGCCCTCACCCGGGACAGGGTCCTATGGCTACACCTTC. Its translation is CASKPSPGTGSYGYTF.